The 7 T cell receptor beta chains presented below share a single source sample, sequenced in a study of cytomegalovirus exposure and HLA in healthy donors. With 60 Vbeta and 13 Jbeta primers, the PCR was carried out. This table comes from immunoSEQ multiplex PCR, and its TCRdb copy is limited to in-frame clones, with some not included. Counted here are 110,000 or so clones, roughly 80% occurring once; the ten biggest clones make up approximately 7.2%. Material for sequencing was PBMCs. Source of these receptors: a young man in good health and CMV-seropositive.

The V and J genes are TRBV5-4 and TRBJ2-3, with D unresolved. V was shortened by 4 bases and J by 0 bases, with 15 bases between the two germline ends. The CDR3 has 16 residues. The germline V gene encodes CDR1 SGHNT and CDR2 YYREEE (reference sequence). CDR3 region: CASSPPAGLSTDTQYF. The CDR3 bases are TGTGCCAGCAGCCCCCCCGCTGGCCTTAGCACAGATACGCAGTATTTT.

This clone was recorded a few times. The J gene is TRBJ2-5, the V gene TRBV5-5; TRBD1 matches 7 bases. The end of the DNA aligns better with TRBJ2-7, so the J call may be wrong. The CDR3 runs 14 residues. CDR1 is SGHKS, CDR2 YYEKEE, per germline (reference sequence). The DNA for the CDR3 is TGTGCCAGCAGCTCCGACAGGGTAGGCTACGAGCAGTACTTC. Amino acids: CASSSDRVGYEQYF.

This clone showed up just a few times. For the CDR3, the DNA is TGCAGCGGAGGCTTGCTAAATACAGATACGCAGTATTTT. This translates into CSGGLLNTDTQYF. The chain links TRBV29-1 to TRBJ2-3; D unclear. Germline CDR1 SQVTM, CDR2 ANQGSEA. Trimming stripped 7 bases from V and 3 bases from J, with 14 bases between. This CDR3 is built from 13 residues.

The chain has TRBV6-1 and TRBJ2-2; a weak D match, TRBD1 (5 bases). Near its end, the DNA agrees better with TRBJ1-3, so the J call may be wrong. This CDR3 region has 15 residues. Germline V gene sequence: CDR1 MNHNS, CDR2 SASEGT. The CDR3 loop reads CASRANQGYGNTIYF. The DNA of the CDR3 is TGTGCCAGCAGAGCTAACCAGGGTTATGGAAACACCATATATTTT.

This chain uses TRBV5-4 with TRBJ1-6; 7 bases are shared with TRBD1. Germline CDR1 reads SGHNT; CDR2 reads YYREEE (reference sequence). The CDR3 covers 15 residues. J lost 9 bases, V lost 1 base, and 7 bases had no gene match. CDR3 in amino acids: CASSLFDRAGSPLHF. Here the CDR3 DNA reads TGTGCCAGCAGCTTGTTCGACAGGGCCGGTTCACCCCTCCACTTT.

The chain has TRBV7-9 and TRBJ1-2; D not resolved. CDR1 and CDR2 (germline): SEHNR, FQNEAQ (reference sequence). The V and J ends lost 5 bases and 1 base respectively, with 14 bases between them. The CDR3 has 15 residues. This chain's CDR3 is CASSPSSGGNYGYTF. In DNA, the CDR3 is TGTGCCAGCAGCCCTAGTTCTGGCGGTAACTATGGCTACACCTTC.

The DNA for the CDR3 is TGCAGCGTTGAGACAGGGGAAGGCAATGAGCAGTTCTTC. Its protein is CSVETGEGNEQFF. The chain combines TRBV29-1 with TRBJ2-1, with TRBD1 matching 8 bases. The CDR3 covers 13 residues. Germline trimming cut 3 bases from V and 6 bases from J; bases unmatched to any gene: 4. Germline V gives CDR1 SQVTM, CDR2 ANQGSEA.